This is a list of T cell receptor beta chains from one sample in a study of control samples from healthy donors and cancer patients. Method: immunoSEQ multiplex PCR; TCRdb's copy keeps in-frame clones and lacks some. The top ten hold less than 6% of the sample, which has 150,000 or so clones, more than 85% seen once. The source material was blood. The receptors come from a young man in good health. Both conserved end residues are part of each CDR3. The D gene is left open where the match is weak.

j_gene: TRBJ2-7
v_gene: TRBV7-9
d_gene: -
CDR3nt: TGTGCCAGCAGCTTAGGGTCCGCGTACGAGCAGTACTTC
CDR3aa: CASSLGSAYEQYF

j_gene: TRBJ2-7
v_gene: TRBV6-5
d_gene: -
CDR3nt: TGTGCCAGCAGTCTGGACCGTTACGAGCAGTACTTC
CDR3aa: CASSLDRYEQYF

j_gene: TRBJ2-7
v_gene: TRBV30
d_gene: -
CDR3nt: TGTGCCTGGAGGACGACCGGGACGTACTCCTACGAGCAGTACTTC
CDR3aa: CAWRTTGTYSYEQYF

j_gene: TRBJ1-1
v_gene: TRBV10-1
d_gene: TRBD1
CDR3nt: TGCGCCAGCAGGGACTTACAGGGGTTCACTGAAGCTTTCTTT
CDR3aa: CASRDLQGFTEAFF

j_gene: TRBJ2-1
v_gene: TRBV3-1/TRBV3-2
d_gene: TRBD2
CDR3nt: TGTGCCAGCAGCCAAGAGGGGGTCCCGGGACTAGCAATGGATGAGCAGTTCTTC
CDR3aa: CASSQEGVPGLAMDEQFF

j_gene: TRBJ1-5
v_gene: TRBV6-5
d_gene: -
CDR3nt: TGTGCCAGCAGTCTTCTATGGAATCAGCCCCAGCATTTT
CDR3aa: CASSLLWNQPQHF

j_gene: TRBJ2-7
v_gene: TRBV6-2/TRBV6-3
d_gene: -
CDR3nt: TGTGCCAGCAGTTACTCGAGATCCAGGGGTATAGGTTTGACCTGGCAGTACTTC
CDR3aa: CASSYSRSRGIGLTWQYF

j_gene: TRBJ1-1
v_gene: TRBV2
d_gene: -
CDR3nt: TGTGCCAGCAGTCAGGGACTGGGGAACACTGAAGCTTTCTTT
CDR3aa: CASSQGLGNTEAFF

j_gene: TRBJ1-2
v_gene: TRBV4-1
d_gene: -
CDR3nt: TGCGCCAGCAGCCAAGAGTTGAAGGGCTACACCTTC
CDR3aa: CASSQELKGYTF

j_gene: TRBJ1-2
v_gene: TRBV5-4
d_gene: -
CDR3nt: TGTGCCAGCAGAACGGGAGGCAGACATGGCTACACCTTC
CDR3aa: CASRTGGRHGYTF

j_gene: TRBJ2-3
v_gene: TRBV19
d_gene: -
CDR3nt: TGTGCCAGTAGTATCGGAGAGGACCCAGATACGCAGTATTTT
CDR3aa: CASSIGEDPDTQYF

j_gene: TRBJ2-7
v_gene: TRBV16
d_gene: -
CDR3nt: TGTGCCAGCAGCCAAGGGAAATTACAGTCCAACGAGCAGTACTTC
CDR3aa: CASSQGKLQSNEQYF

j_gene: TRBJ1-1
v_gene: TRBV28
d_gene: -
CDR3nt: TGTGCCAGCAGTCCTCCGGGGATTCGAAGCACTGAAGCTTTCTTT
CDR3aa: CASSPPGIRSTEAFF